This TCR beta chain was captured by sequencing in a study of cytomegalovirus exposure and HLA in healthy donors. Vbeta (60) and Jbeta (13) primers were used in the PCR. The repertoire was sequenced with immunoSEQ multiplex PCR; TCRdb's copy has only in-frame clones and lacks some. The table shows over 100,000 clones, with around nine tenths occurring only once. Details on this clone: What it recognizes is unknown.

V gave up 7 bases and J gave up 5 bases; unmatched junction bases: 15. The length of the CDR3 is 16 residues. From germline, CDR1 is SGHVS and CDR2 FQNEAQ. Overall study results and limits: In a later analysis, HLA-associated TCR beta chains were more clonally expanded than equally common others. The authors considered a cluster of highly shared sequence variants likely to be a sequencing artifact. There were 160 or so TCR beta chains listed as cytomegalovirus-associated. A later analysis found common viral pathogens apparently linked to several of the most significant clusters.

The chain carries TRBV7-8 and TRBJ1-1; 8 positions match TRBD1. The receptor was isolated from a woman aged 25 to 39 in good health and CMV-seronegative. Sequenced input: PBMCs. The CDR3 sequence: CASTPVGQGVQTEAFF. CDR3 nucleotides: TGTGCCAGCACCCCAGTCGGACAGGGAGTACAGACTGAAGCTTTCTTT.